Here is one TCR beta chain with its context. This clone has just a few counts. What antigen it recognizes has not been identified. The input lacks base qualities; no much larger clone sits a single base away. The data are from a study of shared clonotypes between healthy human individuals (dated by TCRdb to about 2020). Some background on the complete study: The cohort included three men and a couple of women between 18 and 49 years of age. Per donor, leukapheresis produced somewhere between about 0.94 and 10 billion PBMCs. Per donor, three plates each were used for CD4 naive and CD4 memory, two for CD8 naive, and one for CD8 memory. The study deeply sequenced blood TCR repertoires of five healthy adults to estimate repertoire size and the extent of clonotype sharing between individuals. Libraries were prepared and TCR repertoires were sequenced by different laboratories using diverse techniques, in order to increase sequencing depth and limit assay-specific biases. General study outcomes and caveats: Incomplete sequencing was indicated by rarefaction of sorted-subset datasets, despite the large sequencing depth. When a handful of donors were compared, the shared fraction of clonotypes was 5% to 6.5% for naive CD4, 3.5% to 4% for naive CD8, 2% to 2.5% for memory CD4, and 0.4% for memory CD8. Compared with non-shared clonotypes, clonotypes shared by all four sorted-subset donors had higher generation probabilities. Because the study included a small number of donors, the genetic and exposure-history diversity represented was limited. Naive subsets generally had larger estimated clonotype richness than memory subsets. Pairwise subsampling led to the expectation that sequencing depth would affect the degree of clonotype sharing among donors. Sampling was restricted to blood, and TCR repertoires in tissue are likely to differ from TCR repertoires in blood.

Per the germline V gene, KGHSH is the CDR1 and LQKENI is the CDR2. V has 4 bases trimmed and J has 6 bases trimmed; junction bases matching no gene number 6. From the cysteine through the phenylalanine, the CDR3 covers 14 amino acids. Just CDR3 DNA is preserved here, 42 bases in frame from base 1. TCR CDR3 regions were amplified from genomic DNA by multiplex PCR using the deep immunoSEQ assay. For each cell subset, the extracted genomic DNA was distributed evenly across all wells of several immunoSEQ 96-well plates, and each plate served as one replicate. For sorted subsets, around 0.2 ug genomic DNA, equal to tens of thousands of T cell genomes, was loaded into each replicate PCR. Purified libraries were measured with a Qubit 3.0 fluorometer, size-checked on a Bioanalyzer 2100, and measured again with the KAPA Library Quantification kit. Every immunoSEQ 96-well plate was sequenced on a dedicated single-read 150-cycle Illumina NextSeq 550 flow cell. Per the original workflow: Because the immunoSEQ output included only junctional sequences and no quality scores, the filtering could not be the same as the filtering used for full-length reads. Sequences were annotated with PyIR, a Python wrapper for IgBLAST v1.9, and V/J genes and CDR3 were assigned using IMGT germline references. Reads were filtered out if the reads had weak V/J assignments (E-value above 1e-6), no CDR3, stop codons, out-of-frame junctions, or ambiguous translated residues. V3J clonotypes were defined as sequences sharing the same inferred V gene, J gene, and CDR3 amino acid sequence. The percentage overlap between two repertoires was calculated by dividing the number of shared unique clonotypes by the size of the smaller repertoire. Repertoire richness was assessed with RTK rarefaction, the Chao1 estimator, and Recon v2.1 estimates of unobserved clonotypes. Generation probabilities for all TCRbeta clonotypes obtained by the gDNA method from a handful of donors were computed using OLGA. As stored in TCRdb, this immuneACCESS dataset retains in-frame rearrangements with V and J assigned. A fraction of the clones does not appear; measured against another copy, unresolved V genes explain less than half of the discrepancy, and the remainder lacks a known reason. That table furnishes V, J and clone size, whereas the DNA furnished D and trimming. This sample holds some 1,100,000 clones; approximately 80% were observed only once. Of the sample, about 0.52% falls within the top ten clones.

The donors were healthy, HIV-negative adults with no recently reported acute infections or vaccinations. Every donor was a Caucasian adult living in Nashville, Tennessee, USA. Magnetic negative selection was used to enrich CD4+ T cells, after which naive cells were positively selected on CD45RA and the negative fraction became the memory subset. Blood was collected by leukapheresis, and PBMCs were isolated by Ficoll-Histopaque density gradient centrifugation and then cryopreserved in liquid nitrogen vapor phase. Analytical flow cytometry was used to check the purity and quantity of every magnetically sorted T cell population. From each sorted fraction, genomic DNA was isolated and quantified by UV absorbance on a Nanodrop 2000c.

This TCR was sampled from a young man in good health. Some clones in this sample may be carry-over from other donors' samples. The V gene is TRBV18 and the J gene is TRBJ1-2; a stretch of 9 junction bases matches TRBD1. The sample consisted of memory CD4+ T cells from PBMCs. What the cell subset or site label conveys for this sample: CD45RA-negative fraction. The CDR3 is CASSLGQGHDGYTF. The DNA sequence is TGTGCCAGCTCACTGGGACAGGGACACGATGGCTACACCTTC.